These T cell receptor beta chains were read from a single sample in a study of blood T cells in healthy people across ages. TCRdb recomputed calls from the 5' RACE reads with MiXCR, one row per CDR3 protein. The data contain 650,000 to 1,000,000 distinct CDR3 sequences, 36% of them singletons. The sequencing input was blood. Source of these receptors: a man aged 18 to 29 in good health. CDR3s include the opening cysteine and the closing phenylalanine or tryptophan. D genes are given only for firm matches. Not all rows give a size; the values are once, few, many and, for expanded clones, a class.

NA	TRBV9	NA	14	TRBJ2-3	TGTGCCAGCAGCGTACGTGGTTGGACAGATACGCAGTATTTT	CASSVRGWTDTQYF
NA	TRBV6-2/TRBV6-3	NA	12	TRBJ1-1	TGTGCCAGCAGTTACGAGTTCACTGAAGCTTTCTTT	CASSYEFTEAFF
TRBD1	TRBV6-2/TRBV6-3	many	13	TRBJ1-2	TGTGCCAGCCAAACGATAACAGGGGATGGCTACACCTTC	CASQTITGDGYTF
NA	TRBV4-2	NA	14	TRBJ1-1	TGTGCCAGCAGCCACACTTCTGGGGGAACTGAAGCTTTCTTT	CASSHTSGGTEAFF
NA	TRBV7-8	NA	15	TRBJ2-2	TGTGCCAGCAGCTTCGAAACAGCTGACACCGGGGAGCTGTTTTTT	CASSFETADTGELFF
NA	TRBV12-3/TRBV12-4	many	15	TRBJ2-7	TGTGCCAGCAGCCCGGGGGGACAGGCCTTCTACGAGCAGTACTTC	CASSPGGQAFYEQYF
NA	TRBV5-5	NA	14	TRBJ1-6	TGTGCCAGCAGCTTCGGGGGTTATAATTCACCCCTCCACTTT	CASSFGGYNSPLHF
NA	TRBV20-1	NA	14	TRBJ2-1	TGCAGTGCTAGAGAGGTAGCGGAGTACAATGAGCAGTTCTTC	CSAREVAEYNEQFF
TRBD2	TRBV28	NA	14	TRBJ2-4	TGTGCCACCATTGGACTAGCGGGAGGAGGGGAGCAGTACTTC	CATIGLAGGGEQYF
TRBD1	TRBV29-1	few	18	TRBJ2-1	TGCAGCGTCGGACGGGGGCCCCAGGACAGGGGAGACGCCAATGAGCAGTTCTTC	CSVGRGPQDRGDANEQFF
NA	TRBV28	few	15	TRBJ2-2	TGTGCCAGCAGTTCTTTAAGGGGGGGCGTCGGGGAGCTGTTTTTT	CASSSLRGGVGELFF
NA	TRBV12-3/TRBV12-4	many	13	TRBJ2-7	TGTGCCAGCGGGTGGACAGATTCCTACGAGCAGTACTTC	CASGWTDSYEQYF
NA	TRBV12-3/TRBV12-4	NA	13	TRBJ2-1	TGTGCCAGCAGCCGGGCCTCCTACAATGAGCAGTTCTTC	CASSRASYNEQFF
NA	TRBV20-1	NA	15	TRBJ1-5	TGCAGTGCTAGGACGGCTAGTTATAGCAATCAGCCCCAGCATTTT	CSARTASYSNQPQHF
NA	TRBV24-1	NA	15	TRBJ2-1	TGTGCCACCAGTCCTTCAGGGTACCCTTCTGATGAGCAGTTCTTC	CATSPSGYPSDEQFF
TRBD1	TRBV27	few	13	TRBJ1-4	TGTGCCAGCAGAGTCACAGGGGGCGAAAAACTGTTTTTT	CASRVTGGEKLFF
NA	TRBV3-1	few	14	TRBJ1-2	TGTGCCAGCAGCCAGACCAGGATGGGCTATGGCTACACCTTC	CASSQTRMGYGYTF
NA	TRBV20-1	NA	15	TRBJ2-2	TGCAGTGCTGTTAAGGACAGACCGAACACCGGGGAGCTGTTTTTT	CSAVKDRPNTGELFF
NA	TRBV3-1	NA	13	TRBJ2-7	TGTGCCAGCAGCCAGTCGGGTGGCTACGAGCAGTACTTC	CASSQSGGYEQYF
NA	TRBV5-1	few	14	TRBJ1-1	TGCGCCAGCAGCTCCTCGGGGATGGGGACTGAAGCTTTCTTT	CASSSSGMGTEAFF
TRBD1	TRBV29-1	NA	15	TRBJ2-1	TGCAGCGTAAAGCCGGGACAGATGTACCAAGAGACCCAGTTCTTC	CSVKPGQMYQETQFF
TRBD1	TRBV6-5	many	14	TRBJ2-7	TGTGCCAGCAGTTTCGGACAGGGGCCCTACGAGCAGTACTTC	CASSFGQGPYEQYF
NA	TRBV4-1	few	15	TRBJ1-2	TGCGCCAGCAGCCAATCGGCTGAGAGCAACTATGGCTACACCTTC	CASSQSAESNYGYTF
TRBD1	TRBV3-1	NA	13	TRBJ2-7	TGTGCCAGCAGCCAATCCCACAGGGGCGAGCAGTACTTC	CASSQSHRGEQYF
TRBD2	TRBV7-2	many	18	TRBJ2-1	TGTGCCAGCAGCTTGAGGGGCAGCGGGACTCTCTCCTACAATGAGCAGTTCTTC	CASSLRGSGTLSYNEQFF
NA	TRBV6-6	NA	14	TRBJ2-2	TGTGCCACCGCGGACAGCATAAACACCGGGGAGCTGTTTTTT	CATADSINTGELFF
TRBD1	TRBV4-2	NA	19	TRBJ2-6	TGTGCCAGCAGCCAGGTACCGGGACAGGGTGGAACTGGGGCCAACGTCCTGACTTTC	CASSQVPGQGGTGANVLTF
NA	TRBV29-1	once	13	TRBJ2-7	TGCAGCGTTGAAAAAGGGGTAGGGTACGAGCAGTACTTC	CSVEKGVGYEQYF
TRBD2	TRBV7-6	NA	19	TRBJ2-1	TGTGCCAGCAGCTTAGCAAGCGGGGCTCTAGCGACTAGCACAGATACGCAGTTCTTC	CASSLASGALATSTDTQFF
NA	TRBV5-1	few	15	TRBJ2-1	TGCGCCAGCAGCTTTCTACCAAGCTCCTACAATGAGCAGTTCTTC	CASSFLPSSYNEQFF
NA	TRBV7-9	NA	14	TRBJ2-1	TGTGCCAGCAGCCAGACAGGCTCGAGGGATGAGCAGTTCTTC	CASSQTGSRDEQFF
TRBD1	TRBV12-3/TRBV12-4	once	14	TRBJ2-7	TGTGCCAGCAGTCCCGGACAGGGCCGAAGCGAGCAGTACTTC	CASSPGQGRSEQYF
TRBD2	TRBV11-2	NA	15	TRBJ2-5	TGTGCCAGCAGCTTAGGGCTAGCGGGGGACAATGAGCAGTACTTC	CASSLGLAGDNEQYF
NA	TRBV7-2	NA	15	TRBJ2-7	TGTGCCAGCAGCTTAGCGCAGGGCCTATCCTACGAGCAGTACTTC	CASSLAQGLSYEQYF
TRBD2	TRBV7-2	NA	16	TRBJ2-7	TGTGCCAGCAGCTTATGGACATCGGGGGGGACCTACGAGCAGTACTTC	CASSLWTSGGTYEQYF
NA	TRBV29-1	NA	13	TRBJ1-4	TGCAGCGCCCTGTGGGGGCGTAATGAAAAACTGTTTTTT	CSALWGRNEKLFF
NA	TRBV7-9	many	15	TRBJ2-5	TGTGCCAGCAGCTTATATGAAGGGGGGACGGAGACCCAGTACTTC	CASSLYEGGTETQYF
TRBD1	TRBV7-2	NA	15	TRBJ2-2	TGTGCCAGCAGCCTTGGGACAGGGGTTGGCGGGGAGCTGTTTTTT	CASSLGTGVGGELFF
NA	TRBV5-1	NA	14	TRBJ2-3	TGCGCCAGCAGCTGGGGGTTTAAAGATGATACGCAGTATTTT	CASSWGFKDDTQYF
NA	TRBV5-4	many	18	TRBJ2-3	TGTGCCAGCAGCTTCGATCCAAGGACCGATCAACCCACAGATACGCAGTATTTT	CASSFDPRTDQPTDTQYF
NA	TRBV3-1	NA	12	TRBJ1-1	TGTGCCAGCAGCCAAGACGGAGGGGACGTTTTCTTT	CASSQDGGDVFF